This TCR beta chain comes out of a study of cytomegalovirus exposure and HLA in healthy donors. Findings and limits, study-wide: A missense DCLRE1C variant was associated with V- and J-gene trimming of TCR beta chains in a later analysis, and an independent cohort replicated the association.

Turning to this clone: Its target is not known.

PCR used 60 Vbeta primers and 13 Jbeta primers. Authors' processing steps: The count from a later analysis was roughly 80 million unique TCR beta chains, some 11 million of them shared. Only in-frame clones appear in the TCRdb table, and some are missing; sequencing was by immunoSEQ multiplex PCR. The V and J calls and the clone size are those of that table, but D and trimming were determined from the DNA. The repertoire holds about 80,000 clones, with roughly 65% as singletons. The sample taken for sequencing was PBMCs. The receptor was derived from a male donor in good health and CMV-seropositive.

The CDR3 DNA reads as TGTGCCAGCAGGCTACAGGGGGGAAAGGGGGAGCTGTTTTTT. Translated, it gives CASRLQGGKGELFF. The V and J genes are TRBV6-6 and TRBJ2-2; 8 bases align to TRBD1. Germline V CDR1 and CDR2: MNHNY, SVGAGI (reference sequence). With 6 bases clipped from V and 8 bases from J, the junction kept 8 bases outside the gene matches. The CDR3 consists of 14 residues.